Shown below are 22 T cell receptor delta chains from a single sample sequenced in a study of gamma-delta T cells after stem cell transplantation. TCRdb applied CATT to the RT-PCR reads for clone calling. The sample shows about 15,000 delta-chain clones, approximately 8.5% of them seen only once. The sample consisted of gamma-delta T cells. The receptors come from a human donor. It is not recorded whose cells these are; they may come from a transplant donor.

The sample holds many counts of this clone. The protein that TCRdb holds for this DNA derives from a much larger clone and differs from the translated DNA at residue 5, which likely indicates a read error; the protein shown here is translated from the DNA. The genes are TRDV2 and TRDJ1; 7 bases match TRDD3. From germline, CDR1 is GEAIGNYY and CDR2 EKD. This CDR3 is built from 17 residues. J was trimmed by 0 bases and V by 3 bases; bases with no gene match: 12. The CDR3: CACDSLTEGYHTDKLIF. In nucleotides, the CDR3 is TGTGCCTGTGACTCCCTTACAGAGGGATACCACACCGATAAACTCATCTTT.

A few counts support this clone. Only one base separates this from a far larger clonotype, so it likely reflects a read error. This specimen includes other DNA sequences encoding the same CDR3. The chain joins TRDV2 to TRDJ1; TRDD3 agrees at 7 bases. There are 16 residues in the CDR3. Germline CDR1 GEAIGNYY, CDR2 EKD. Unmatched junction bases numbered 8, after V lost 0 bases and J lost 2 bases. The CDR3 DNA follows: TGTGCCTGTGACACCGTGGGAGGGATACCTACCGATAAACTCATCTTT. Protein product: CACDTVGGIPTDKLIF.

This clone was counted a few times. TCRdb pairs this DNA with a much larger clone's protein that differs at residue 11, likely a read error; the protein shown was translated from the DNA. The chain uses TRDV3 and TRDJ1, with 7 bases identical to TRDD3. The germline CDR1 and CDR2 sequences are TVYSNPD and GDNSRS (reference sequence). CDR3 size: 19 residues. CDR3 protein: CSVFSIQLLGYPYTDKLIF. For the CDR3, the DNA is TGCTCGGTCTTTTCCATTCAACTACTGGGGTACCCGTACACCGATAAACTCATCTTT.

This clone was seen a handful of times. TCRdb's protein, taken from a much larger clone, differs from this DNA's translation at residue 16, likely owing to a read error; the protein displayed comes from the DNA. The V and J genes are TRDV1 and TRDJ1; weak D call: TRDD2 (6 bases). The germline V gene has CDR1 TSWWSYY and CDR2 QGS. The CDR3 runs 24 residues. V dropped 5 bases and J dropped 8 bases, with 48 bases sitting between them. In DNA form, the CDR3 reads TGTGCTCTTGGGAAGGCCCTATATCCTACTTGGGGAGTCGTCATGGAGTTGGCAGCGAGGAAACTCATCTTT. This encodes CALGKALYPTWGVVMELAARKLIF.

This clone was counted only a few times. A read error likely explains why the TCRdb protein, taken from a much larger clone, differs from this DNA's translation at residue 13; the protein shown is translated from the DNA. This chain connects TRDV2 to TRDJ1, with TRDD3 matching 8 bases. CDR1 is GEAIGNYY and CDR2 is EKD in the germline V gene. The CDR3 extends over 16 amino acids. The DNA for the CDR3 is TGTGCCTGTGACACTCTGGGGGAGACTCACACCGATAGACTCATCTTT. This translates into CACDTLGETHTDRLIF.

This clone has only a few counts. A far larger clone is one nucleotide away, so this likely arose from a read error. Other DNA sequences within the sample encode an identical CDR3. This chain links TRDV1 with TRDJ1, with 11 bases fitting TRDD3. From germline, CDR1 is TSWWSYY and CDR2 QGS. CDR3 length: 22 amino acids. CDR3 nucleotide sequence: TGTGCTCTTGGGGCTCCTCCTATGTGGGGGATACGACACTTTTTGTACACCGATAAGCTCATCTTT. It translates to CALGAPPMWGIRHFLYTDKLIF.

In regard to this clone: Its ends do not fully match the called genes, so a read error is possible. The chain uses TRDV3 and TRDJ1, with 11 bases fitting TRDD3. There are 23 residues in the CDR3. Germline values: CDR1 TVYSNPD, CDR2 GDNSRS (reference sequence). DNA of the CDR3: TGTGCCTTTAAACACTCCCTCCAACGCTCACCGTCCTGGGGGATACATGGCACCGATCAACTCATCTTT. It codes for CAFKHSLQRSPSWGIHGTDQLIF.

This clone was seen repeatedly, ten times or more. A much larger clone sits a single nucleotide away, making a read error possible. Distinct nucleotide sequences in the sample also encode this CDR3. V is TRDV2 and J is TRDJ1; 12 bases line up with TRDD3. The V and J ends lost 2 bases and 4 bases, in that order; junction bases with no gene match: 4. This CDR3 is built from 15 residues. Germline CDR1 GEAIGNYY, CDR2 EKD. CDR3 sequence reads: CACDNLGDTGDKLIF. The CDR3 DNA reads TGTGCCTGTGACAATCTGGGGGATACGGGCGATAAACTCATCTTT.

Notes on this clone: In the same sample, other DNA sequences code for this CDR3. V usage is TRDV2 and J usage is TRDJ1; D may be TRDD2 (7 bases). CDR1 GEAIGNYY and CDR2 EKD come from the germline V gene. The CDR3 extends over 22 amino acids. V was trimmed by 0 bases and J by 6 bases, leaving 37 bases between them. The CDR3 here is CACDTGNIPTSPGLNTRYKLIF. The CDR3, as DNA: TGTGCCTGTGACACCGGAAATATTCCTACGTCTCCTGGTCTCAATACGCGCTATAAACTCATCTTT.

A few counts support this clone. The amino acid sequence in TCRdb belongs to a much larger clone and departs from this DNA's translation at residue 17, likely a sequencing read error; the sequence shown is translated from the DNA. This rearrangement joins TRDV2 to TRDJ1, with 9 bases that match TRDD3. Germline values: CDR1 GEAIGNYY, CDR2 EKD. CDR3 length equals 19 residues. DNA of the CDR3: TGTGCCTGTGAAGGGCTTCTCCGGTCGGGGGATACTTCCACCGATAAACACATCTTT. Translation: CACEGLLRSGDTSTDKHIF.

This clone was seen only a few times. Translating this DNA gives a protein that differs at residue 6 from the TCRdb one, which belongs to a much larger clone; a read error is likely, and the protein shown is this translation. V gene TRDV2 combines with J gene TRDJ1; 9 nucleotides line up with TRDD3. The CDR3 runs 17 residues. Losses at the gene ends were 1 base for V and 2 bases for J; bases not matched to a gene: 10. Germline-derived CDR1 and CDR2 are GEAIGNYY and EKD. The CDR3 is CACDTNLGDPITDKLIF. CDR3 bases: TGTGCCTGTGACACGAACCTGGGGGATCCCATTACCGATAAACTCATCTTT.

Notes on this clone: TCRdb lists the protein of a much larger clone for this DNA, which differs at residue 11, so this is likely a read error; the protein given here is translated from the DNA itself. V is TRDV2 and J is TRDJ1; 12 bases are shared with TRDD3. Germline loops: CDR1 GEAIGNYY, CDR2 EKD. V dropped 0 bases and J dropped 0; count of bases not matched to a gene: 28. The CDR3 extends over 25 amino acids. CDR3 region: CACDTVDPTSAGGYAPQLYTDKLIF. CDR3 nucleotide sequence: TGTGCCTGTGACACCGTGGACCCCACGAGTGCTGGGGGATACGCACCCCAACTGTACACCGATAAACTCATCTTT.

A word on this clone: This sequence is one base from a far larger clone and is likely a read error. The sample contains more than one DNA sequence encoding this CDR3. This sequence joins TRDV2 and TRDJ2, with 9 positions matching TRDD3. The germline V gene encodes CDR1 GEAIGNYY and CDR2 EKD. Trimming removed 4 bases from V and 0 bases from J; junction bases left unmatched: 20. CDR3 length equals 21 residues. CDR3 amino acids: CACDPVRILGDRGALTAQLFF. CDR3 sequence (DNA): TGTGCCTGTGATCCGGTGCGGATCTTGGGGGATAGGGGAGCTTTGACAGCACAACTCTTCTTT.

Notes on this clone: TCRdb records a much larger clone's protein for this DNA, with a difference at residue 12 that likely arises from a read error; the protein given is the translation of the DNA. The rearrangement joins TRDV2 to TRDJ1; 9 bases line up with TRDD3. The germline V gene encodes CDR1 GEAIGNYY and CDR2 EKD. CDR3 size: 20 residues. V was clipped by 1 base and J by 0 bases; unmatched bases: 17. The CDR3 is CACDTMNLLGDSTYTDKLIF. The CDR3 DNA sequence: TGTGCCTGTGACACGATGAATTTACTGGGGGACTCGACGTACACCGATAAACTCATCTTT.

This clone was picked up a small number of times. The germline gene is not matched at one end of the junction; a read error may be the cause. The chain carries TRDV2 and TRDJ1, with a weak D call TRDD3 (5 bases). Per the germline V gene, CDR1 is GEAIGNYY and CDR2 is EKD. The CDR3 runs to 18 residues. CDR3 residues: CAYDTGGATPYGTDKLIF. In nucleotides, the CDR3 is TGTGCCTATGACACCGGTGGGGCTACCCCCTATGGGACCGATAAACTCATCTTT.

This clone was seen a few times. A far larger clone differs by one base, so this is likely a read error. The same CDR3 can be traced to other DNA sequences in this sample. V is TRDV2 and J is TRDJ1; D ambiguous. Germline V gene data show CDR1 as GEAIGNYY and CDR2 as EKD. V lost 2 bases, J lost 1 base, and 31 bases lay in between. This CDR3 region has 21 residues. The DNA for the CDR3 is TGTGCCTGTGACATTCTAACGGCTGCTGTCGTAACGAACGGGGTCACCGATAAACTCATCTTT. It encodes CACDILTAAVVTNGVTDKLIF.

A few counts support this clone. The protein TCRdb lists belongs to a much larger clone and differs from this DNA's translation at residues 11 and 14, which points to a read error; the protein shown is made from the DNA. CDR3 bases: TGTGCCTGTGACACGGTGGGAACTGGGGGACACACTCACCCAGAGTACACCGATAAACTCATCTTT. It specifies CACDTVGTGGHTHPEYTDKLIF. The chain carries TRDV2 and TRDJ1; TRDD3 matches 9 bases. The CDR3 extends over 22 amino acids. V shed 1 base, J shed 0 bases, and the junction held 23 bases outside the gene matches. Germline CDR1 GEAIGNYY, CDR2 EKD.

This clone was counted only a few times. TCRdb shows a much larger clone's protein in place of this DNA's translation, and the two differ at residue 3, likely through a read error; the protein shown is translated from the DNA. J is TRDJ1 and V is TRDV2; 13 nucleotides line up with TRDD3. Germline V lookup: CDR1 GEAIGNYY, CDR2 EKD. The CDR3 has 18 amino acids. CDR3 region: CASDSLLGDTRVTDKLIF. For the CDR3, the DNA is TGTGCCAGTGACTCATTACTGGGGGATACGCGTGTCACCGATAAACTCATCTTT.

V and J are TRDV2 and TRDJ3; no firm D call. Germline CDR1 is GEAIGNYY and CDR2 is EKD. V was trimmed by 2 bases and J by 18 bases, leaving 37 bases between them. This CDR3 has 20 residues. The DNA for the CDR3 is TGTGCCTGTGACAAACCGGAGGGGCCTTTCAGCTCCTGTGACACCCGCCCGATGTTTTTC. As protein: CACDKPEGPFSSCDTRPMFF.

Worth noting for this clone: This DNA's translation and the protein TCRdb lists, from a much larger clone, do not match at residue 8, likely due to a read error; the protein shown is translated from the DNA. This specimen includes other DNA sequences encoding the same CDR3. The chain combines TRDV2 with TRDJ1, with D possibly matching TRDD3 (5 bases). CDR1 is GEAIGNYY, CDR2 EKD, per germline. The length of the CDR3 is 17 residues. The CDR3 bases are TGTGCCTGCGACACAGTCGGGGGTCTGGCCTACACCGATAAACTCATCTTT. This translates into CACDTVGGLAYTDKLIF.

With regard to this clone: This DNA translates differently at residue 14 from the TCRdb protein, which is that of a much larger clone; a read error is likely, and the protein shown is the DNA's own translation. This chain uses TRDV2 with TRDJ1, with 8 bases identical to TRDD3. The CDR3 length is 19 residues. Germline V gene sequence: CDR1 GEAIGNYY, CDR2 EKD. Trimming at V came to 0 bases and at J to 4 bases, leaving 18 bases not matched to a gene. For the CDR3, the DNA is TGTGCCTGTGACACCGTTGGAACGGGGATACCGGGGACCCACGATAAACTCATCTTT. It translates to CACDTVGTGIPGTHDKLIF.

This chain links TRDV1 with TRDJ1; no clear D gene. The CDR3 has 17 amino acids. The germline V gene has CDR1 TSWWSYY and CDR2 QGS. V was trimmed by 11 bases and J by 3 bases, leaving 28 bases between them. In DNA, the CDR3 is TGTGCTAGTGTGCTACGAATCACTTTTCGGGCGGCCGATAAACTCATCTTT. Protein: CASVLRITFRAADKLIF.